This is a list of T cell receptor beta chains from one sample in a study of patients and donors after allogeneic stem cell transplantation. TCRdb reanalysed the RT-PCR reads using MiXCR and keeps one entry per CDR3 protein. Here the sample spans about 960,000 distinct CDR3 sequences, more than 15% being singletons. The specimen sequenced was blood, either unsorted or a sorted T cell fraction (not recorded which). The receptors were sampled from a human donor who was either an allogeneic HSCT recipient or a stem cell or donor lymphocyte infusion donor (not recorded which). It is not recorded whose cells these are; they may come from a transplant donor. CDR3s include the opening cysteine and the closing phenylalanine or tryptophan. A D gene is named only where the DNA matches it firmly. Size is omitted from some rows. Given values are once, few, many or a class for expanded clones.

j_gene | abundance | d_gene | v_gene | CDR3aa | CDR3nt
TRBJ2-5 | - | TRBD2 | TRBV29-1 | CSVQPGTNIIQETQYF | TGCAGCGTTCAGCCCGGGACTAACATCATTCAAGAGACCCAGTACTTC
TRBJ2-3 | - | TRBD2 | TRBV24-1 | CASTGTSKQADTQYF | TGTGCCTCCACCGGGACTAGTAAACAGGCAGATACGCAGTATTTT
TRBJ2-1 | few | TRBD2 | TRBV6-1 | CASRERGAVNEQFF | TGTGCCAGCAGGGAGCGGGGGGCAGTAAATGAGCAGTTCTTC
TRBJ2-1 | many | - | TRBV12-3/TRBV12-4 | CASSLKSWYLLNEQFF | TGTGCCAGCAGCCTAAAGTCGTGGTACCTTTTGAATGAGCAGTTCTTC
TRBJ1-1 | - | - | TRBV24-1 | CATSEAGGNTEAFF | TGTGCCACCAGTGAGGCCGGGGGGAACACTGAAGCTTTCTTT
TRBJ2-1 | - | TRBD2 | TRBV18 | CASSPGTSGVDNEQFF | TGTGCCAGCTCACCAGGTACTAGCGGGGTAGACAATGAGCAGTTCTTC
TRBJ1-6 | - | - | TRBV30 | CAWRKGPYSPLHF | TGTGCCTGGAGGAAGGGACCGTACTCACCCCTCCACTTT
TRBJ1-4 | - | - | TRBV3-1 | CASSQGGKLFF | TGTGCCAGCAGCCAGGGGGGAAAACTGTTTTTT
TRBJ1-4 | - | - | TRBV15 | CATSRDLADRPEKLFF | TGTGCCACCAGCAGAGATCTCGCCGACAGGCCCGAAAAACTGTTTTTT
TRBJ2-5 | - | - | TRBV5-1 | CASRRTGGGQETQYF | TGCGCCAGCAGACGTACAGGGGGGGGGCAAGAGACCCAGTACTTC
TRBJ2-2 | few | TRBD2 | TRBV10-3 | CAINYSSGPSTGELFF | TGTGCCATCAATTACTCTAGCGGACCCTCCACCGGGGAGCTGTTTTTT
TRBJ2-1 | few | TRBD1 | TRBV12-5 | CASGRTGAGNEQFF | TGTGCTAGTGGCCGGACAGGGGCGGGCAATGAGCAGTTCTTC
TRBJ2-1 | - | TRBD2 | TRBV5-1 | CASNPLAGGSNEQFF | TGCGCCAGCAACCCCCTAGCGGGAGGTTCCAATGAGCAGTTCTTC
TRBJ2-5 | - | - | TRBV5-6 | CASSVVGGTYQETQYF | TGTGCCAGCAGCGTCGTCGGGGGGACATACCAAGAGACCCAGTACTTC
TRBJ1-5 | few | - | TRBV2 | CASSEARGGGNQPQHF | TGTGCCAGCAGTGAAGCGCGGGGAGGAGGTAACCAGCCCCAGCATTTT
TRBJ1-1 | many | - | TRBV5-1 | CASSLEGVNTEAFF | TGCGCCAGCAGCTTGGAGGGGGTGAACACTGAAGCTTTCTTT